The 12 T cell receptor beta chains below were found in one sample sequenced in a study. TCRdb processed the 5' RACE reads anew with MiXCR; each CDR3 protein has one entry. Among about 62,000 distinct CDR3 sequences listed, approximately 29% were seen once. Sequenced: tumor-infiltrating naive CD4+ T cells sorted from the breast tumor. Subset noted: naive CD4+ T cells, CD4+CD45RA+CD25-. The origin of the receptors is a female donor with breast cancer.

This clonotype has more than one count but fewer than ten. The rearrangement links TRBV29-1 to TRBJ1-4; 8 bases match TRBD1. The CDR3 loop spans 12 amino acids. V trimming: 4 bases; J trimming: 8 bases; junction bases outside the gene matches: 3. Germline V gives CDR1 SQVTM, CDR2 ANQGSEA. CDR3 region: CSVGQGSEKLFF. CDR3 DNA: TGCAGCGTTGGACAGGGGAGCGAAAAACTGTTTTTT.

This clonotype has a handful of counts. The chain has TRBV7-8 and TRBJ1-1, with a possible D match to TRBD1 (6 bases). Germline values: CDR1 SGHVS, CDR2 FQNEAQ. The CDR3 is made up of 12 amino acids. V was trimmed by 5 bases and J by 6 bases, leaving 10 bases between them. CDR3 in amino acids: CASSPRGAEAFF. The CDR3 coding sequence is TGTGCCAGCAGCCCCAGGGGCGCTGAAGCTTTCTTT. The full variable domain, completed using reference TRBV7-8 and TRBJ1-1, is GAGVSQSPRYKVAKRGQDVALRCDPISGHVSLFWYQQALGQGPEFLTYFQNEAQLDKSGLPSDRFFAERPEGSVSTLKIQRTQQEDSAVYLCASSPRGAEAFFGQGTRLTVV.

The chain has TRBV5-6 and TRBJ1-6, with 11 bases lining up with TRBD1. This CDR3 is built from 16 residues. The germline CDR1 and CDR2 sequences are SGHDT and YYEEEE. After removal of 4 bases from V and 9 bases from J, the junction contained 9 bases not matched to a gene. CDR3 nucleotides: TGTGCCAGCAGCCCGCGAGGGGGGACAGGGGGTTCACCCCTCCACTTT. It yields the protein CASSPRGGTGGSPLHF.

The chain carries TRBV10-2 and TRBJ2-2; D is ambiguous. The CDR3 consists of 14 residues. Germline assignment: CDR1 WSHSY and CDR2 SAAADI. V was clipped by 1 base and J by 0 bases, with 3 bases between them. Here the CDR3 reads CASSELANTGELFF. The CDR3, as DNA: TGCGCCAGCAGTGAGTTGGCGAACACCGGGGAGCTGTTTTTT.

V usage is TRBV6-5 and J usage is TRBJ1-2, with D unresolved. V was shortened by 2 bases and J by 5 bases, with 6 bases between the two germline ends. This CDR3 spans 12 amino acids. Germline V lookup: CDR1 MNHEY, CDR2 SVGAGI. CDR3 nucleotide sequence: TGTGCCAGCAGTTACGGAGGATATGGCTACACCTTC. Its protein is CASSYGGYGYTF.

This clonotype was picked up many times. V usage is TRBV4-3 and J usage is TRBJ2-3, with TRBD2 matching over 7 bases. V lost 4 bases, J lost 1 base, and 5 bases stayed unmatched. Germline V gene data show CDR1 as LGHNA and CDR2 as YSLEER. CDR3 size: 15 residues. The CDR3: CASSRLAEGTDTQYF. Written as DNA, the CDR3 is TGCGCCAGCAGCCGTCTAGCGGAGGGCACAGATACGCAGTATTTT.

V gene TRBV7-2 combines with J gene TRBJ2-5; the D is unclear. Trimming left V 0 bases short and J 5 bases short, with 4 bases between. CDR3 length equals 12 residues. In germline, CDR1 is SGHTA, CDR2 FQGNSA. The CDR3 sequence: CASSLAFETQYF. The CDR3 DNA sequence: TGTGCCAGCAGCTTAGCGTTTGAGACCCAGTACTTC. Variable domain in full (rest from reference TRBV7-2 and TRBJ2-5): GAGVSQSPSNKVTEKGKDVELRCDPISGHTALYWYRQSLGQGLEFLIYFQGNSAPDKSGLPSDRFSAERTGGSVSTLTIQRTQQEDSAVYLCASSLAFETQYFGPGTRLLVL.

A note on this clonotype: The CDR3 does not end in the conserved phenylalanine or tryptophan, so this is likely a read error. The chain couples TRBV6-5 to TRBJ2-7; 8 bases are a match to TRBD1. Germline V gives CDR1 MNHEY, CDR2 SVGAGI. This CDR3 contains 12 residues. V shed 11 bases, J shed 1 base, and the junction held 4 bases outside the gene matches. Here the CDR3 reads CARDRGSYEQYL. CDR3 sequence (DNA): TGTGCCCGTGACAGGGGATCCTACGAGCAGTACCTC.

The rearrangement joins TRBV5-1 to TRBJ2-3; D is uncertain. The CDR3 is 12 residues long. Between the trimmed V and J ends, which lost 2 bases and 5 bases, there was a span of 6 bases. Looked up from germline, CDR1 is SGHRS and CDR2 is YFSETQ. CDR3 residues: CASSFSKDTQYF. CDR3 nucleotides: TGCGCCAGCAGCTTTTCTAAAGATACGCAGTATTTT.

This clonotype was seen more than once but under ten times. The gene calls are TRBV5-1 and TRBJ2-1, with 7 nucleotides matching TRBD2. This CDR3 comprises 16 residues. J was trimmed by 0 bases and V by 2 bases; bases with no gene match: 5. CDR1 is SGHRS, CDR2 YFSETQ, per germline. The CDR3 DNA is TGCGCCAGCAGCTTCGGGACTACACCCTCCTACAATGAGCAGTTCTTC. Amino acid sequence: CASSFGTTPSYNEQFF.

The table lists this clonotype with a few counts. The J gene is TRBJ2-4, the V gene TRBV5-6, with D perhaps TRBD1 (6 bases). Germline V gives CDR1 SGHDT, CDR2 YYEEEE. Trimming shortened V by 2 bases and J by 6 bases, and 9 bases separated the two germline ends. The CDR3 runs 13 residues. The CDR3, as DNA: TGTGCCAGCAGCTTAACAGGGCCAAACATTCAGTACTTC. Amino acids: CASSLTGPNIQYF.

The rearrangement links TRBV11-2 to TRBJ1-6, with 8 bases fitting TRBD1. Germline V gene sequence: CDR1 SGHAT, CDR2 FQNNGV. Trimming cost V 5 bases and J 9 bases; bases outside gene matches: 3. The CDR3 loop spans 13 amino acids. The CDR3 region is CASSPGTGSPLHF. The CDR3 DNA reads TGTGCCAGCAGCCCAGGGACAGGTTCACCCCTCCACTTT.